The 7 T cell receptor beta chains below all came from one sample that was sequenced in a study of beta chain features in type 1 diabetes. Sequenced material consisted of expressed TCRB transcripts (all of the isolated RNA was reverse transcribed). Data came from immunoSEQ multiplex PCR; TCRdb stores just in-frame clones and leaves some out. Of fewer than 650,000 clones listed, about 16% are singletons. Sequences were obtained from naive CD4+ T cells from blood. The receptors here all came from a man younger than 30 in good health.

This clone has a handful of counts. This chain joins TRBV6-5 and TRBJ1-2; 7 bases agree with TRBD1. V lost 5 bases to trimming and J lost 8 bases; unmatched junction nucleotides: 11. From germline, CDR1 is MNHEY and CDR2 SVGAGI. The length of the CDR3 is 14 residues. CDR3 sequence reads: CASSPIDRVLGYTF. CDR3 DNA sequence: TGTGCCAGCAGTCCCATTGACAGGGTGTTGGGCTACACCTTC.

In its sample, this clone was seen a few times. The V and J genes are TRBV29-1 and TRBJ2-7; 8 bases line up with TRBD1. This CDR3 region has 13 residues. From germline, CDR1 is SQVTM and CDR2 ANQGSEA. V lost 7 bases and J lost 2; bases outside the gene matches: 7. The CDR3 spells CSATGGGPYEQYF. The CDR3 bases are TGCAGCGCAACAGGGGGAGGTCCCTACGAGCAGTACTTC.

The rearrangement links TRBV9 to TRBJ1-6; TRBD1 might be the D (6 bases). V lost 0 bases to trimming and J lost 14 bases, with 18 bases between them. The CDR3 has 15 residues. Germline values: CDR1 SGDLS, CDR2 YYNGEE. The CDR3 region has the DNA TGTGCCAGCAGCGTAGCCGGGACAAGGCCTCCGTCCCTCCACTTT. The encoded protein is CASSVAGTRPPSLHF.

This CDR3 is CASSMEETQYF. CDR3 nucleotide sequence: TGTGCCAGTAGTATGGAAGAGACCCAGTACTTC. The chain combines TRBV19 with TRBJ2-5; D remains unclear. The germline V gene has CDR1 LNHDA and CDR2 SQIVND (reference sequence). V was shortened by 3 bases and J by 3 bases, with 2 bases between the two germline ends. The CDR3 runs 11 residues.

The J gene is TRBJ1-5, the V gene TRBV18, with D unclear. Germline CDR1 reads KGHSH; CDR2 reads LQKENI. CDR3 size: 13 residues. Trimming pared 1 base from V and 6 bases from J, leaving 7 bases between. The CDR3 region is CASSPQGVQPQHF. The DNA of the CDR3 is TGTGCCAGCTCACCACAGGGTGTTCAGCCCCAGCATTTT.

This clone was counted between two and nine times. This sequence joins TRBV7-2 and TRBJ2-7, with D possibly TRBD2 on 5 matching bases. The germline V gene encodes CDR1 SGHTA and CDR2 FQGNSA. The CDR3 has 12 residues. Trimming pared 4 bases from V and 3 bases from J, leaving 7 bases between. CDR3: CASSSLGYEQYF. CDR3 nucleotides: TGTGCCAGCAGCTCACTAGGCTACGAGCAGTACTTC.

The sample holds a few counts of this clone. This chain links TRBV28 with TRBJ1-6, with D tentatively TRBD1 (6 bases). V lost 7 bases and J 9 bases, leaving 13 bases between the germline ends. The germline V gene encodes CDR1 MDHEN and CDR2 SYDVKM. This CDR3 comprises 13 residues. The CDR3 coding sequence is TGTGCCAGCAACGACGCACAGGGTTCACCCCTCCACTTT. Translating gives CASNDAQGSPLHF.